Below, 8 T cell receptor beta chains from the same sample are listed, as sequenced in a study of human T cells and chemical hapten exposure. A single record per CDR3 protein comes from TCRdb applying MiXCR to the RACE reads. The sample holds 150,000 to 200,000 distinct CDR3 sequences; about 14% are singletons and the top ten take 1.5% to 2%. Time point of the sample: patch test 1, 2 weeks after DPC sensitization. As to treatment: therapeutic diphenylcyclopropenone sensitization with weekly scalp DPC. The source material was whole blood, sampled in connection with sensitization to the hapten diphenylcyclopropenone (DPC). The receptors were gathered from a woman aged 25-40 years with alopecia areata. Some clones in this sample may be carry-over from other donors' samples.

CDR3 in DNA: TGTGCCAGCAGCCATGGACTAGCGCCAACCTACGAGCAGTACTTC. Residues: CASSHGLAPTYEQYF. This sequence joins TRBV7-8 and TRBJ2-7; TRBD2 matches 9 bases. Germline V lookup: CDR1 SGHVS, CDR2 FQNEAQ. The CDR3 is 15 residues long. Unmatched junction bases numbered 7, after V lost 5 bases and J lost 2 bases. The full variable domain, its missing parts supplied by reference TRBV7-8 and TRBJ2-7, is GAGVSQSPRYKVAKRGQDVALRCDPISGHVSLFWYQQALGQGPEFLTYFQNEAQLDKSGLPSDRFFAERPEGSVSTLKIQRTQQEDSAVYLCASSHGLAPTYEQYFGPGTRLTVT.

The chain combines TRBV29-1 with TRBJ2-7, with 11 bases fitting TRBD1. J lost 3 bases, V lost 5 bases, and 3 bases had no gene match. In germline, CDR1 is SQVTM, CDR2 ANQGSEA. The CDR3 covers 13 residues. The CDR3 region is CSVSGTGGYEQYF. The CDR3 DNA is TGCAGCGTTTCCGGGACAGGGGGCTACGAGCAGTACTTC.

This clonotype has only a few counts. The chain links TRBV5-1 to TRBJ1-1; no firm D call. The germline V gene has CDR1 SGHRS and CDR2 YFSETQ. V dropped 5 bases and J dropped 2 bases, with 10 bases sitting between them. The CDR3 sequence is 13 residues long. The CDR3 region has the DNA TGCGCCAGCAGTAACGGGATCAACACTGAAGCTTTCTTT. Encoded protein: CASSNGINTEAFF. Based on the CDR3 plus reference TRBV5-1 and TRBJ1-1, the full variable domain is KAGVTQTPRYLIKTRGQQVTLSCSPISGHRSVSWYQQTPGQGLQFLFEYFSETQRNKGNFPGRFSGRQFSNSRSEMNVSTLELGDSALYLCASSNGINTEAFFGQGTRLTVV.

The V and J genes are TRBV7-2 and TRBJ1-1, with D unresolved. Trimming took off 1 base at V and 1 base at J, with 10 bases between the two ends. CDR1 SGHTA and CDR2 FQGNSA come from the germline V gene. The CDR3 runs 15 residues. The CDR3 loop is CASSLGTSPNTEAFF. The CDR3 DNA reads TGTGCCAGCAGCTTAGGTACGTCCCCGAACACTGAAGCTTTCTTT. The full variable domain, completed using reference TRBV7-2 and TRBJ1-1, is GAGVSQSPSNKVTEKGKDVELRCDPISGHTALYWYRQSLGQGLEFLIYFQGNSAPDKSGLPSDRFSAERTGGSVSTLTIQRTQQEDSAVYLCASSLGTSPNTEAFFGQGTRLTVV.

V gene TRBV7-8 combines with J gene TRBJ2-1; no reliable D call. V was trimmed by 5 bases and J by 9 bases, leaving 11 bases between them. CDR3 length equals 12 residues. Germline lookup yields CDR1 SGHVS and CDR2 FQNEAQ. The CDR3 region has the DNA TGTGCCAGCAGCCTCACCGGGTTTGAGCAGTTCTTC. This gives the protein CASSLTGFEQFF.

In this sample, this clonotype turned up many times. The chain combines TRBV28 with TRBJ1-2; D remains unclear. V lost 2 bases to trimming and J lost 4 bases, with 11 bases between them. This CDR3 region has 14 residues. Germline assignment: CDR1 MDHEN and CDR2 SYDVKM. CDR3 in DNA: TGTGCCAGCAGTTTAGGATTTGGGTCCTATGGCTACACCTTC. It codes for CASSLGFGSYGYTF.

This clonotype was seen a single time. The chain couples TRBV29-1 to TRBJ2-1; 7 bases match TRBD2. J gave up 5 bases and V 2 bases, and 18 bases lay outside the gene matches. Germline V lookup: CDR1 SQVTM, CDR2 ANQGSEA. This CDR3 region has 18 residues. The DNA of the CDR3 is TGCAGCGTTGAAACCGCCACGACTAGCATCTCCAGGGACAATGAGCAGTTCTTC. The encoded protein is CSVETATTSISRDNEQFF.

With respect to this clonotype: Possible read error: a much larger clone is one base away. The V gene is TRBV7-9, the J gene TRBJ2-3, with D hard to call. In germline, CDR1 is SEHNR, CDR2 FQNEAQ (reference sequence). This CDR3 has 14 residues. Trimming stripped 1 base from V and 2 bases from J, with 7 bases between. CDR3 coding DNA: TGTGCCAGCAGCTTAGAGATAGACACAGATACGCAGTATTTT. Its protein product is CASSLEIDTDTQYF.